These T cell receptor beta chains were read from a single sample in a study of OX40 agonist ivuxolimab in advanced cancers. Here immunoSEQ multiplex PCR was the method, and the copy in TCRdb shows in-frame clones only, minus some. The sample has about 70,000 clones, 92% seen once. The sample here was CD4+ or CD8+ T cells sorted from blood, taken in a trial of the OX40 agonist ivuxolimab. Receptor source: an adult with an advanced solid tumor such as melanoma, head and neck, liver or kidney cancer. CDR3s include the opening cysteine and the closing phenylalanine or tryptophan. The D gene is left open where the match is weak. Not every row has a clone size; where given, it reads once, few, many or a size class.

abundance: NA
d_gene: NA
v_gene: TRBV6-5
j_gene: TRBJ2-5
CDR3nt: TGTGCCAGCAGTTCAACGGGAACCCCGGCGGAGACCCAGTACTTC
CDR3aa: CASSSTGTPAETQYF

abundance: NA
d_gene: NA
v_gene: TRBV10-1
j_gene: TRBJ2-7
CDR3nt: TGCGCCAGCAGTGGGACATCAACCTACGAGCAGTACTTC
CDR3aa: CASSGTSTYEQYF

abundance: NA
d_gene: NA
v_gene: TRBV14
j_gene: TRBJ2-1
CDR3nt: TGTGCCAGCAGCCAATACCGGACTGTCAATGAGCAGTTCTTC
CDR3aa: CASSQYRTVNEQFF

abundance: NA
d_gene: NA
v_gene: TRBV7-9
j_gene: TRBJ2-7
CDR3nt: TGTGCCAGCAGCGCGAACTCCTACGAGCAGTACTTC
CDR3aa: CASSANSYEQYF

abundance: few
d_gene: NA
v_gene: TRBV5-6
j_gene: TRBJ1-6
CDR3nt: TGTGCCAGCAGCTATTCGACAGGAGGGAATTCACCCCTCCACTTT
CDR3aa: CASSYSTGGNSPLHF

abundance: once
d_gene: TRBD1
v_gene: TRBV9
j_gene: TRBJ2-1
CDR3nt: TGTGCCAGCAGCGTTCAGGGGGTGGGATACAATGAGCAGTTCTTC
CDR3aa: CASSVQGVGYNEQFF

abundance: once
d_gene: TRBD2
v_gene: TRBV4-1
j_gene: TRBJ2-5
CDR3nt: TGCGCCAGCAGCCACCCCGGGACTAGCGGGGTCATGGGAGAGACCCAGTACTTC
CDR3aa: CASSHPGTSGVMGETQYF

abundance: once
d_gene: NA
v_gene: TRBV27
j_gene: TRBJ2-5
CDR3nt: TGTGCCAGCAGAAAATCTAAAGAGACCCAGTACTTC
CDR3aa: CASRKSKETQYF

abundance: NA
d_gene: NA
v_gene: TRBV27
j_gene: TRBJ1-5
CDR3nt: TGTGCCAGCAGTTTATTGGGGGGATTTAGCAATCAGCCCCAGCATTTT
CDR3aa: CASSLLGGFSNQPQHF

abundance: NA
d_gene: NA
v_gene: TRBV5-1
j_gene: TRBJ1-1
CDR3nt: TGCGCCAGCAGAAGCGGGTTGGGCACTGAAGCTTTCTTT
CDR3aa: CASRSGLGTEAFF

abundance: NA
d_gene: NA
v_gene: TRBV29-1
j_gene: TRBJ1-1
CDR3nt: TGCAGCGTGGTACAACACACTGAAGCTTTCTTT
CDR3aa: CSVVQHTEAFF

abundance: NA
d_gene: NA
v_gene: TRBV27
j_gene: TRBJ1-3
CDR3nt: TGTGCCAGCAGCCTCGGACAGAGCTCTGGAAACACCATATATTTT
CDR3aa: CASSLGQSSGNTIYF

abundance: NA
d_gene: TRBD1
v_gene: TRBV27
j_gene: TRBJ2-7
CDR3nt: TGTGCCAGGCGGGGGGGACAGGGGGTCTACGAGCAGTACTTC
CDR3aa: CARRGGQGVYEQYF

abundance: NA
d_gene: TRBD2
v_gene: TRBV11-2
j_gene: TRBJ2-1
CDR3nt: TGTGCCAGCAGTTCTACTAGCGGGGGGGCGATTTGGAATGAGCAGTTCTTC
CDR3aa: CASSSTSGGAIWNEQFF

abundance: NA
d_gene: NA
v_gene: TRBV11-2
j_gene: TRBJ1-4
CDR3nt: TGTGCCAGCAGCCGGGCAGGGTTTAAACTGTTTTTT
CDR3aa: CASSRAGFKLFF

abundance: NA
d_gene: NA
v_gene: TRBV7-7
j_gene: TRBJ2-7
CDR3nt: TGTGCCAGCAGCTTAGAGACAAAGGCCTACGAGCAGTACTTC
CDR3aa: CASSLETKAYEQYF

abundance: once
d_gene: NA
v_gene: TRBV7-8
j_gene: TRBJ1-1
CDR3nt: TGTGCCAGCAGCTTAGAAGGGCACATAAACACTGAAGCTTTCTTT
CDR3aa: CASSLEGHINTEAFF

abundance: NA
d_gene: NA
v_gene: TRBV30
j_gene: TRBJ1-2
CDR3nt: TGTGCCTGGAGTAGCGGGCGGGGAGGCTATGGCTACACCTTC
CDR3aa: CAWSSGRGGYGYTF

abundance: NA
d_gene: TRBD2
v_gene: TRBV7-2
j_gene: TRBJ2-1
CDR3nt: TGTGCCAGCAGCGGGGGACGGACTAGCTCCTACAATGAGCAGTTCTTC
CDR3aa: CASSGGRTSSYNEQFF

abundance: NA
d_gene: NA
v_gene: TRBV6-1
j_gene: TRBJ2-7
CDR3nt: TGTGCCAGCAGCCCGGGACTCTCCTACGAGCAGTACTTC
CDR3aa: CASSPGLSYEQYF

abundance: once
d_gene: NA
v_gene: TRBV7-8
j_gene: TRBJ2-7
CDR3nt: TGTGCCAGCAGCTCCGACTGGTCCTACGAGCAGTACTTC
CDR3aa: CASSSDWSYEQYF

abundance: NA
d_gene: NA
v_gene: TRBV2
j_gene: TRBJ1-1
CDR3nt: TGTGCCAGCAGTGAATGGGGAAGCACTGAAGCTTTCTTT
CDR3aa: CASSEWGSTEAFF

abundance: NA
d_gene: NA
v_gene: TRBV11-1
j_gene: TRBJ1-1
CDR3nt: TGTGCCAGCAGCTTAGTTCCGGGGAACACTGAAGCTTTCTTT
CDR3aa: CASSLVPGNTEAFF

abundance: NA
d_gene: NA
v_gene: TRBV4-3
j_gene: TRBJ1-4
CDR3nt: TGCGCCAGCAGCCAAGATTTAGCAGGCCTGACGGGAAAACTGTTTTTT
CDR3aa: CASSQDLAGLTGKLFF

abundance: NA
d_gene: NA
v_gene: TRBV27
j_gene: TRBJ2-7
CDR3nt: TGTGCCAGCAGTTTGAACGCGGAGTTCTACGAGCAGTACTTC
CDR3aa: CASSLNAEFYEQYF

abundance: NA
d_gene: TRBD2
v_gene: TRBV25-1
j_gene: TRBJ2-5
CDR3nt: TGTGCCAGCAGTGATGAGCGGGGGTTCCAAGAGACCCAGTACTTC
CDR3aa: CASSDERGFQETQYF

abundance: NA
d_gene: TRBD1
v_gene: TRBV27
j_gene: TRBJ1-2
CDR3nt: TGTGCCAGCAGCCCCCGACAGGGGAAAAACTATGGCTACACCTTC
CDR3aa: CASSPRQGKNYGYTF

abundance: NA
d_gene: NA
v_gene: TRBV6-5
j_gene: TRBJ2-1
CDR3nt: TGTGCCAGCAGTTACCAAGGTTCCTGGGATGAGCAGTTCTTC
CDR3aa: CASSYQGSWDEQFF

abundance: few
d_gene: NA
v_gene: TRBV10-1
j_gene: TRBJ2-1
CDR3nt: TGCGCCCTAACGGACCCGTGCAATGAGCAGTTCTTC
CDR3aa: CALTDPCNEQFF

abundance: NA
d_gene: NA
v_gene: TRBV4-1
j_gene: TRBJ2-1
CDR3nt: TGCGCCAGCAGCCTCGAGGGGGGCTACAATGAGCAGTTCTTC
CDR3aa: CASSLEGGYNEQFF

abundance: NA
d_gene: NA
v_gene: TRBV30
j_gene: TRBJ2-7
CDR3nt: TGTGCCTGGAGTTCAGTGCCACAGAAAGAGCAGTACTTC
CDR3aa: CAWSSVPQKEQYF

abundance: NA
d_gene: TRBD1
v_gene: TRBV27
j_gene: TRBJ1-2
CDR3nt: TGTGCCAGCGCCGAGGGGGCTGCCTATGGCTACACCTTC
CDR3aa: CASAEGAAYGYTF

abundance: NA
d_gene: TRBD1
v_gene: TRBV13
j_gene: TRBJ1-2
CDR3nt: TGTGCCAGCAGCTTAGGCGCGGGACAGGGGGGAAATGGCTACACCTTC
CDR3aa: CASSLGAGQGGNGYTF

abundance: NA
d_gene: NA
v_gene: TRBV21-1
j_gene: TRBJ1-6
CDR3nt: TGTGCCAGCAGCAAAAAGGACTCGGGGGGAGAGGCTTATAATTCACCCCTCCACTTT
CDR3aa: CASSKKDSGGEAYNSPLHF

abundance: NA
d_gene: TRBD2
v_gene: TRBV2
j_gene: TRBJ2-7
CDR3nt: TGTGCCAGCGAGACTAGCGGGGCCCACGCCTACGAGCAGTACTTC
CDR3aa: CASETSGAHAYEQYF

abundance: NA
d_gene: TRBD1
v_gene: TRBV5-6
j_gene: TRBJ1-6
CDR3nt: TGTGCCAGCAGCTTGGATGGTCCAGGGGGATATAATTCACCCCTCCACTTT
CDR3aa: CASSLDGPGGYNSPLHF

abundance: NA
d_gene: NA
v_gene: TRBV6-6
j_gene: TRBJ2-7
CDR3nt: TGTGCCAGCAGTTTTACCAGGGACTACGAGCAGTACTTC
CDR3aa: CASSFTRDYEQYF

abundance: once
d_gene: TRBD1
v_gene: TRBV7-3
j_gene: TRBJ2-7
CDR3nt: TGTGCCAGCAGTCGGACAGGGCTATCCCCCTACGAGCAGTACTTC
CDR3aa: CASSRTGLSPYEQYF

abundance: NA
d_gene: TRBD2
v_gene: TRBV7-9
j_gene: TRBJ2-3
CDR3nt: TGTGCCAGCAGCTTTCCCGGGGCTAGCGGGCCACGCGAGGAGCAGTATTTT
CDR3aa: CASSFPGASGPREEQYF

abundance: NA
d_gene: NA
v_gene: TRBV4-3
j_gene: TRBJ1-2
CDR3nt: TGCGCCAGCAGCCAAGATTTTGTAGGGAACGGCTACACCTTC
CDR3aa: CASSQDFVGNGYTF

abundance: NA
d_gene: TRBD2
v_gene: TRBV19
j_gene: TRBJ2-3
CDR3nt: TGTGCCAGTAGTCTGGGGGGGGTGGAGGCAGATACGCAGTATTTT
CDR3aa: CASSLGGVEADTQYF

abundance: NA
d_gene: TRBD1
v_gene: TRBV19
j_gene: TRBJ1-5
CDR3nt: TGTGCCAGTAGTTGGACAGGGAACCAGCCCCAGCATTTT
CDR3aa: CASSWTGNQPQHF

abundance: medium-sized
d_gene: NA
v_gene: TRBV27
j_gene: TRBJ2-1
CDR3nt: TGTGCCAGCAGTTTATCGACAGGCCCCAATGAGCAGTTCTTC
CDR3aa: CASSLSTGPNEQFF

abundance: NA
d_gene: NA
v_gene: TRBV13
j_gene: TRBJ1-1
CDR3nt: TGTGCCAGCAGCCCCCGTATGAACACTGAAGCTTTCTTT
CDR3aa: CASSPRMNTEAFF

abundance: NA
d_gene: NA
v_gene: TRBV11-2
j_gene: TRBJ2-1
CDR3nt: TGTGCCAGCAGCTTAGAGAGGTGGCATGAGCAGTTCTTC
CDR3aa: CASSLERWHEQFF

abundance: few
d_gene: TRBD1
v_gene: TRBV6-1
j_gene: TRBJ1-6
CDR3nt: TGTGCCAGCTCCCCCGGGACAGGGCATTCACCCCTCCACTTT
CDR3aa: CASSPGTGHSPLHF

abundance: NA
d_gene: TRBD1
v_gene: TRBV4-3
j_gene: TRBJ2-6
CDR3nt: TGCGCCAGCAGCGAAGACATGACAGGGGGGTTCTCTGGGGCCAACGTCCTGACTTTC
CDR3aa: CASSEDMTGGFSGANVLTF

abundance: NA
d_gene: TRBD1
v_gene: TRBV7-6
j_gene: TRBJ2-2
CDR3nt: TGTGCCAGCAGCCTACCGACAGGGGGCACCGGGGAGCTGTTTTTT
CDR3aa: CASSLPTGGTGELFF

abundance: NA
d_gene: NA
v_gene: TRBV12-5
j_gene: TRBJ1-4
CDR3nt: TGTGCTAGTGGTTTGGTGGTTGGAATTGCGGCAACTAATGAAAAACTGTTTTTT
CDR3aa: CASGLVVGIAATNEKLFF

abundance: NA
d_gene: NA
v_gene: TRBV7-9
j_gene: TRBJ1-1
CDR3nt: TGTGCCAGCAGCCGCTTGGGGAAGGAAAACACTGAAGCTTTCTTT
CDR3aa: CASSRLGKENTEAFF